The clone carrying this TCR beta chain is classed as large (0.1 to 1%). This specimen belongs to a study of preoperative IRX-2 immunotherapy in early breast cancer. Only in-frame clones appear in the TCRdb table, and some are missing; sequencing was by immunoSEQ multiplex PCR. This table holds approximately 3,100 clones, more than 75% found once. This CDR3 has 15 residues. V was clipped by 6 bases and J by 8 bases; unmatched bases: 10. The germline gives CDR1 MNHGY, CDR2 SAAAGT. Treatment indicated: preoperative locoregional IRX-2 cytokine immunotherapy. Patients received preoperative, locoregional IRX-2 cytokine immunotherapy in a phase Ib study.

This TCR was sampled from a human donor with breast cancer. The sample here was tumor tissue, taken after IRX-2 immunotherapy. The chain combines TRBV6-8 with TRBJ2-1, with 10 bases that match TRBD2. The CDR3 DNA follows: TGTGCCAGCAGACCAGCGGGAGGGGCTTTAGATGAGCAGTTCTTC. Its translation is CASRPAGGALDEQFF.